This TCR beta chain was documented in a study of T cells in Graves' hyperthyroidism and ophthalmopathy. What was amplified from RNA transcripts were TCR beta CDR3 regions. The primer set for the first-round RT-PCR of the TCR CDR3 was HTBI. Via MiXCR, TCRdb re-called the multiplex PCR reads, giving one row per CDR3 protein. The top ten clones hold less than 70% of a sample with 300,000 or so distinct CDR3 sequences, about a sixth of them seen once. Germline CDR1 LGHNA, CDR2 YNFKEQ. The CDR3 contains 17 residues. V lost 0 bases and J lost 5; bases outside the gene matches: 8. Patients with ophthalmopathy all had a Clinical Activity Score of at least 3, a NOSPECS grade of at least 4 and duration under 3 months.

The receptor comes from a woman aged 55-70 years with Graves' ophthalmopathy. The chain uses TRBV4-2 and TRBJ2-1; 9 bases are a match to TRBD1. The material sequenced was blood. CDR3: CASSQEGSGTGNNEQFF. The CDR3 DNA is TGTGCCAGCAGCCAAGAAGGGTCCGGGACAGGGAACAATGAGCAGTTCTTC.